The T cell receptor (beta chain) described here comes from a study of T cells in Graves' hyperthyroidism and ophthalmopathy. This clonotype was seen only a few times. Its antigen is unidentified. The CDR3 extends over 15 amino acids. The ends were cut back, 6 bases at V and 2 bases at J, with 19 bases in the middle. The V gene's germline CDR1 is DFQATT and CDR2 SNEGSKA (reference sequence). Researchers amplified the TCR beta CDR3 regions from RNA transcripts. In the first-round RT-PCR of the TCR CDR3, the HTBI primer set was used. TCRdb re-called the multiplex PCR reads through MiXCR, storing one row per CDR3 protein. The sample holds some 690,000 distinct CDR3 sequences, roughly 17% seen once. If no ophthalmopathy progression occurred within 18 months, Graves' hyperthyroidism was stable. Diagnoses were established using clinical symptoms, serum thyroxine and TRAb, thyroid ultrasound and orbital computed tomography. Isolation of PBMCs was performed on around 9.7 ml fresh peripheral blood.

General observations from the study: The model foresaw ophthalmopathy a median roughly 6.6 months prior to onset.

The sequencing sample was made of blood. This sequence joins TRBV20-1 and TRBJ2-5, with D possibly called TRBD1 or TRBD2 (6 bases each). This receptor was identified in a man between 45 and 60 years old with Graves' hyperthyroidism. CDR3 protein: CSALLGGGRQETQYF. CDR3 in DNA: TGCAGTGCCTTATTAGGGGGAGGCCGGCAAGAGACCCAGTACTTC.